A selection of T cell receptor beta chains follows, all from one sample in a study of cytomegalovirus exposure and HLA in healthy donors. Repertoires were generated with immunoSEQ multiplex PCR, while TCRdb's copy carries only in-frame clones and drops some. The sample has tens of thousands of clones; 83% are singletons. Sequences were obtained from PBMCs. These receptors originate from a man aged 30 to 45 in good health and CMV-seronegative. The CDR3 runs from the conserved cysteine through the conserved F or W. Fields, in order: clone size, D gene, CDR3 length, V gene, J gene, CDR3 protein, CDR3 DNA. D genes are given only for firm matches. Size is stated for part of the rows, as once, few or many counts, or as a class when the clone is expanded.

>.|.|14|TRBV19|TRBJ2-3
CASSLAPGPDTQYF
TGTGCCAGTAGCCTTGCTCCGGGTCCTGATACGCAGTATTTT
>.|.|16|TRBV9|TRBJ2-1
CASSVAGTMTYNEQFF
TGTGCCAGCAGCGTAGCCGGCACTATGACCTACAATGAGCAGTTCTTC
>.|.|12|TRBV5-1|TRBJ2-3
CASSAYTDTQYF
TGCGCCAGCAGCGCCTACACAGATACGCAGTATTTT
>.|.|11|TRBV7-9|TRBJ2-7
CASSLDSEQYF
TGTGCCAGCAGCTTAGATTCGGAGCAGTACTTC
>.|.|14|TRBV7-2|TRBJ2-5
CASSLVDLGETQYF
TGTGCCAGCAGCTTAGTAGATCTCGGGGAGACCCAGTACTTC
>.|TRBD1|17|TRBV10-3|TRBJ2-3
CAISESAGTGNTDTQYF
TGTGCCATCAGTGAGTCGGCTGGGACAGGGAACACAGATACGCAGTATTTT
>.|TRBD1|17|TRBV5-5|TRBJ1-2
CASSPPVGDRENYGYTF
TGTGCCAGCAGCCCACCCGTCGGGGACAGGGAGAACTATGGCTACACCTTC
>once|.|14|TRBV18|TRBJ2-7
CASSPGRQYYEQYF
TGTGCCAGCTCACCAGGCAGGCAATATTACGAGCAGTACTTC
>once|TRBD1|14|TRBV6-5|TRBJ1-3
CASSPQGAGNTIYF
TGTGCCAGCAGCCCCCAGGGGGCTGGAAACACCATATATTTT
>.|.|15|TRBV14|TRBJ1-3
CASSPPGASGNTIYF
TGTGCCAGCAGCCCACCTGGGGCCTCTGGAAACACCATATATTTT
>.|TRBD1|15|TRBV15|TRBJ1-5
CATNPDRGGNQPQHF
TGTGCCACCAATCCGGACAGGGGGGGCAATCAGCCCCAGCATTTT
>.|.|16|TRBV6-6|TRBJ2-1
CASSSTGDSSYNEQFF
TGTGCCAGCAGTTCTACGGGGGATAGCTCCTACAATGAGCAGTTCTTC
>.|TRBD1|16|TRBV7-3|TRBJ2-1
CASSHGTGGSYNEQFF
TGTGCCAGCAGCCACGGGACAGGGGGCTCCTACAATGAGCAGTTCTTC
>.|.|14|TRBV7-3|TRBJ2-2
CASSLYKGTGELFF
TGTGCCAGCAGCTTATATAAGGGGACCGGGGAGCTGTTTTTT
>.|.|14|TRBV7-9|TRBJ2-7
CASSLGGSLYEQYF
TGTGCCAGCAGCTTAGGAGGGTCCCTCTACGAGCAGTACTTC
>.|.|14|TRBV6-5|TRBJ1-2
CASSYWSGEGGYTF
TGTGCCAGCAGTTACTGGTCAGGGGAGGGTGGCTACACCTTC
>.|.|14|TRBV9|TRBJ1-1
CASSPRPEATEAFF
TGTGCCAGCAGCCCACGACCGGAGGCCACTGAAGCTTTCTTT
>.|.|15|TRBV27|TRBJ2-5
CASSLRRLGRETQYF
TGTGCCAGCAGTCTCCGTCGGTTGGGGAGAGAGACCCAGTACTTC
>.|.|12|TRBV7-9|TRBJ2-3
CSSTPEGDTQYF
TGTTCCAGCACCCCTGAGGGAGATACGCAGTATTTT
>.|.|14|TRBV4-3|TRBJ1-1
CASSQGGLGTEAFF
TGCGCCAGCAGCCAAGGAGGGCTAGGTACTGAAGCTTTCTTT
>.|TRBD2|17|TRBV9|TRBJ2-3
CASSVEGGPGITDTQYF
TGTGCCAGCAGCGTAGAGGGAGGGCCCGGGATCACAGATACGCAGTATTTT
>.|.|14|TRBV2|TRBJ1-1
CASSPTGSNTEAFF
TGTGCCAGCAGTCCGACAGGATCGAACACTGAAGCTTTCTTT
>once|TRBD1|16|TRBV19|TRBJ2-5
CASKGAWDRDQETQYF
TGTGCCAGTAAGGGCGCGTGGGACAGAGACCAAGAGACCCAGTACTTC
>.|.|15|TRBV5-1|TRBJ2-7
CASSLAPGLSTEQYF
TGCGCCAGCAGCTTGGCCCCGGGACTGTCAACCGAGCAGTACTTC
>once|TRBD2|16|TRBV29-1|TRBJ2-7
CSVESPRGLAGGFKDF
TGCAGCGTTGAAAGTCCGAGGGGGCTAGCGGGAGGCTTTAAGGACTTC
>once|TRBD1|14|TRBV5-1|TRBJ1-2
CASSLAQGGRGYTF
TGCGCCAGCAGCTTGGCCCAAGGGGGCCGGGGCTACACCTTC
>.|.|15|TRBV28|TRBJ1-1
CASSLGPPGRGLSFF
TGTGCCAGCAGTTTAGGCCCTCCCGGCAGGGGCCTCTCTTTCTTT
>once|TRBD2|18|TRBV4-3|TRBJ2-1
CASSQGLVGLADRIEQFF
TGCGCCAGCAGCCAAGGGCTGGTAGGACTAGCGGATCGAATTGAGCAGTTCTTC
>.|TRBD2|12|TRBV6-5|TRBJ2-1
CASGGTRDEQFF
TGTGCCAGCGGCGGGACTAGGGATGAGCAGTTCTTC
>.|TRBD2|15|TRBV7-3|TRBJ2-5
CASSLRRGGGETQYF
TGTGCCAGCAGCTTACGACGGGGGGGCGGAGAGACCCAGTACTTC
>.|.|17|TRBV18|TRBJ2-6
CASSRSDSGSGANVLTF
TGTGCCAGCTCACGGTCCGACTCGGGGTCTGGGGCCAACGTCCTGACTTTC
>.|.|13|TRBV29-1|TRBJ1-2
CSVAGSADYGYTF
TGCAGCGTTGCGGGGAGCGCGGACTATGGCTACACCTTC
>.|.|13|TRBV10-3|TRBJ2-4
CAIRAGWENIQYF
TGTGCCATCCGTGCAGGATGGGAAAACATTCAGTACTTC
>.|TRBD1|15|TRBV15|TRBJ2-7
CATSREGTGIYEQYF
TGTGCCACCAGCAGAGAGGGGACAGGGATTTACGAGCAGTACTTC
>few|TRBD1|15|TRBV5-1|TRBJ2-7
CASSLSTGGLDEQYF
TGCGCCAGCAGCTTGTCGACAGGGGGTTTGGACGAGCAGTACTTC
>.|TRBD1|16|TRBV6-6|TRBJ1-1
CASSYSMGQGNTEAFF
TGTGCCAGCAGTTACTCGATGGGACAGGGGAACACTGAAGCTTTCTTT
>.|.|14|TRBV19|TRBJ2-7
CASSSKGGSYEQYF
TGTGCCAGTAGTTCAAAGGGGGGGAGCTACGAGCAGTACTTC
>.|.|13|TRBV11-2|TRBJ1-2
CASSLQFEDGYTF
TGTGCCAGCAGCTTACAGTTCGAGGATGGCTACACCTTC
>.|.|11|TRBV6-6|TRBJ2-5
CASRTGETQYF
TGTGCCAGCAGGACTGGGGAGACCCAGTACTTC
>once|.|14|TRBV28|TRBJ2-7
CASSFQPAGYEQYF
TGTGCCAGCAGTTTCCAGCCGGCGGGTTACGAGCAGTACTTC
>.|TRBD2|13|TRBV6-5|TRBJ2-7
CASSLAASYEQYF
TGTGCCAGCAGTCTAGCGGCCTCCTACGAGCAGTACTTC
>.|.|16|TRBV4-1|TRBJ2-5
CASSQDHLVGQETQYF
TGCGCCAGCAGCCAAGATCATCTAGTTGGCCAAGAGACCCAGTACTTC
>.|TRBD1|15|TRBV13|TRBJ1-2
CASSSGQGAVVGYTF
TGTGCCAGCAGCTCGGGACAGGGGGCTGTGGTTGGCTACACCTTC
>once|TRBD1|15|TRBV4-1|TRBJ2-1
CASSQGQGAHNEQFF
TGCGCCAGCAGCCAAGGACAGGGGGCACACAATGAGCAGTTCTTC
>.|TRBD1|16|TRBV5-4|TRBJ2-7
CASSFGSGQGYYEQYF
TGTGCCAGCAGCTTTGGATCGGGACAGGGATACTACGAGCAGTACTTC
>.|TRBD2|19|TRBV4-2|TRBJ2-2
CASSKTGTSGGWITGELFF
TGTGCCAGCAGCAAAACCGGGACTAGCGGGGGTTGGATCACCGGGGAGCTGTTTTTT
>.|TRBD1|15|TRBV15|TRBJ2-6
CATSVRGPRANVLTF
TGTGCCACCAGCGTCAGGGGGCCCAGGGCCAACGTCCTGACTTTC
>.|.|13|TRBV27|TRBJ2-1
CASSKGSTMEQFF
TGTGCCAGCAGTAAGGGGTCCACAATGGAGCAGTTCTTC
>.|.|15|TRBV27|TRBJ1-4
CASSLGVPTNEKLFF
TGTGCCAGCAGTTTGGGAGTCCCAACTAATGAAAAACTGTTTTTT
>.|.|16|TRBV11-2|TRBJ2-1
CASSWLAISSYNEQFF
TGTGCCAGCAGCTGGCTAGCGATTAGCTCCTACAATGAGCAGTTCTTC
>.|.|16|TRBV5-1|TRBJ2-7
CASSWGTLSGSDEQYF
TGCGCCAGCAGCTGGGGGACACTCTCCGGATCGGACGAGCAGTACTTC